This T cell receptor beta chain was profiled in a study of blood T cells in healthy people across ages (dated by TCRdb to about 2015). The study in broad terms: In model experiments, roughly one uniquely barcoded TCR beta cDNA molecule per two T cells was captured by template switching. The study measured age-related changes in TCR beta repertoire diversity using deep sequencing normalized with unique cDNA molecular identifiers. Donors were grouped into four age groups: young (average roughly 15 years), middle-aged (roughly 38), aged (around 60) and long-lived (around 82). Donors of different ages were randomly distributed across sequencing lanes to avoid experimental bias. The study analyzed two additional independent replicas of 1 million unique cDNA reads from the same blood draw for two donors, one aged 18 to 30 and one aged 80 or older. The study at large found these results: Because profiling used bulk unsorted PBMCs, naive and antigen-experienced compartments could not be compared conclusively. The percentage of naive T cells measured by flow cytometry correlated strongly with observed TCR beta diversity. As age increased, observed TCR beta diversity per million T cells dropped in a roughly linear way, and a significant reduction was already evident by age 40. Total diversity estimates from one million sequenced T cells were considered lower bounds and underestimates. Because donor CMV infection status was unknown, age-related changes in expanded clonotypes were potentially confounded. Compared with the aged group, more naive CD4+ T cells, fewer expanded clones and increased TCR diversity were shown by the long-lived group, suggesting age selection.

This clonotype was detected many times. This clone's antigen is unknown. No much larger clone exists at a distance of one base, and base qualities are not known. V was cut back by 2 bases and J by 5 bases, leaving a gap of 14 bases between them. Sequences SGHTA (CDR1) and FQGNSA (CDR2) are obtained from the germline V gene. Including cysteine and phenylalanine, the CDR3 has 15 amino acids. Only the CDR3 portion is preserved as DNA: 45 bases, with reading frame beginning at the first base. Preparation of the library involved 5' RACE. The sample was run on an Illumina HiSeq 2500. A second roughly 7 to 12 cycle PCR used a sample-barcoded 5' primer and a J-beta primer mix. A template-switch 5' adaptor carrying 12 random nucleotides introduced a unique molecular identifier onto each TCR beta cDNA molecule. Each sample yielded at least 3 million CDR3-containing paired-end reads. First-strand cDNA synthesis was performed from all RNA using the Mint cDNA synthesis kit, with priming by a TRBC-specific oligonucleotide. Following uracil-DNA glycosylase treatment, a first 18-cycle PCR with universal primers M1SS and BC2_uni_R was performed on all cDNA. The paper's processing steps were these. Normalization of each sample was performed by random selection of 1 million high-quality reads, each carrying a distinct molecular identifier. Reads sharing molecular identifiers were discarded rather than binned into consensus sequences. CDR3 identification, clonotype clustering and error correction used MiTCR with a Q25 quality threshold and the strictest error-elimination algorithm. A nonparametric unseen species model using Euler transformation provided a lower-bound estimate of total TCR beta diversity. TCRdb handled the public reads itself, with Q25 trimming in fastp and clone calling in MiXCR, and kept productive beta chains. Duplicate CDR3 protein sequences are folded into a single record with the most common DNA and genes. What appears here as the V and J calls and clone size reflects TCRdb's work, not the paper's. Present in this sample are roughly 1,800,000 distinct CDR3 sequences, about 50% of which were seen just once. The ten biggest clones cover roughly 2.1% of the sample.

Systemically healthy Caucasian individuals from Russia, roughly 40 in total and aged roughly 6 to 100 years, were included as donors. Each donor gave about 9.2 milliliters of peripheral blood, drawn into EDTA-treated Vacutainer tubes. Ficoll-Paque density-gradient centrifugation was used to isolate PBMCs, with at least 6 million per sample. Trizol reagent was used to extract total RNA from PBMCs, with at least 6 micrograms per sample. Naive CD45RAhigh/CD27high T cell percentages were measured by flow cytometry on a PBMC aliquot from every donor. Sequenced material: blood. The sequence is built from TRBV7-2 and TRBJ2-3, with the D segment possibly TRBD1 or TRBD2, each aligning over 6 bases. This TCR came from a woman between 40 and 50 years old in good health. The CDR3 protein: CASSLQKGGRDTQYF. DNA sequence: TGTGCCAGCAGCTTACAGAAGGGGGGCAGAGATACGCAGTATTTT.